Following are 2 T cell receptor beta chains from one sample sequenced in a study of beta chain features in type 1 diabetes. Reverse transcription of all isolated RNA meant that expressed TCRB transcripts were sequenced. The method was immunoSEQ multiplex PCR; TCRdb's version includes in-frame clones alone and lacks a portion of them. Here the sample spans under 450,000 clones, 11% to 15% being singletons. Input material: naive CD4+ T cells from blood. The receptors come from a young man in good health.

The V and J genes are TRBV13 and TRBJ1-6, with 9 bases identical to TRBD1. The germline V gene encodes CDR1 PRHDT and CDR2 FYEKMQ (reference sequence). The CDR3 runs 15 residues. The V segment lost 5 bases and the J segment 6 bases; nucleotides outside the gene matches: 5. The DNA of the CDR3 is TGTGCCAGCAGCCGGGGACAGGGTCGTAATTCACCCCTCCACTTT. As protein: CASSRGQGRNSPLHF.

The chain is built from TRBV5-4 and TRBJ2-3, with D tentatively TRBD2 (6 bases). The V end lost 3 bases, the J end lost 2 bases, and 10 bases lay between the germline ends. The germline CDR1 and CDR2 sequences are SGHNT and YYREEE (reference sequence). This CDR3 has 14 amino acids. As DNA, the CDR3 is TGTGCCAGCAGCTCGCCGGGAGTCACAGATACGCAGTATTTT. Protein: CASSSPGVTDTQYF.